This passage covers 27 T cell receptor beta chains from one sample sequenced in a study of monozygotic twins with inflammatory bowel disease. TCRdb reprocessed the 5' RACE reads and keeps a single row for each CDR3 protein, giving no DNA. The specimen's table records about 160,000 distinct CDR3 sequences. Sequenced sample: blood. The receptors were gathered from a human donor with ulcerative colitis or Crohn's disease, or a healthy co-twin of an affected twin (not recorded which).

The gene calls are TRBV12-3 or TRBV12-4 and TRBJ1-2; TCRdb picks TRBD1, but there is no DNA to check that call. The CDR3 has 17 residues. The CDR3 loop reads CASSSLTQGQGYVGYTF.

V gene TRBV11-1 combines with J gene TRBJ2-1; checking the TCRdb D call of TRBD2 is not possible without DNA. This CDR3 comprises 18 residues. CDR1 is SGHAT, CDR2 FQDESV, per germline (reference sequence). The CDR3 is CASSYRLGLAENYNEQFF.

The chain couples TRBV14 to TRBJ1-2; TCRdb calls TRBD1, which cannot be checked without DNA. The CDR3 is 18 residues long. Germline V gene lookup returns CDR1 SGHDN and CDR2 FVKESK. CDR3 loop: CASSRGGSLAGYNYGYTF.

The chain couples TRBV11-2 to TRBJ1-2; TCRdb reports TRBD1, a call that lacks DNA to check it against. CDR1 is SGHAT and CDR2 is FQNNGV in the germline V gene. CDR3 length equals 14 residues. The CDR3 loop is CASSSSSGVNGYTF.

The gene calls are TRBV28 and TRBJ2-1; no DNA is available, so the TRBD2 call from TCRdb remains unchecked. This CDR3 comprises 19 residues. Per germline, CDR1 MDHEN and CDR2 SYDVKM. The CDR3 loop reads CASSATLAGDGRSYNEQFF.

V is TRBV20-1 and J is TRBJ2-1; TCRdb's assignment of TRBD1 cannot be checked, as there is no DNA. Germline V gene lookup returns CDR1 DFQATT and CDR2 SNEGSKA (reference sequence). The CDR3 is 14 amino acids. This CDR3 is CSVPGWTGYNEQFF.

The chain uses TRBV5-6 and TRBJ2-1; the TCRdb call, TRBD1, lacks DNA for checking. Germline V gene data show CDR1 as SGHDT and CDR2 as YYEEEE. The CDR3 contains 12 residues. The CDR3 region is CASSLLPGEQFF. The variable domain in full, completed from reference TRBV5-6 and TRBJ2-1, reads DAGVTQSPTHLIKTRGQQVTLRCSPKSGHDTVSWYQQALGQGPQFIFQYYEEEERQRGNFPDRFSGHQFPNYSSELNVNALLLGDSALYLCASSLLPGEQFFGPGTRLTVL.

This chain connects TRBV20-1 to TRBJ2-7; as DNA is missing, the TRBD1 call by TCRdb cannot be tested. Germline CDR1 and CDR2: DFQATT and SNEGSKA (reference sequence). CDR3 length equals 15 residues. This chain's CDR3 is CSARDGTGGSYEQYF.

This CDR3 is CASSLQGSGELFF. The V and J genes are TRBV6-5 and TRBJ2-2; TCRdb gives TRBD1 as the D gene, but with no DNA this cannot be confirmed. Germline V CDR1 and CDR2: MNHEY, SVGAGI. The CDR3 is 13 residues long.

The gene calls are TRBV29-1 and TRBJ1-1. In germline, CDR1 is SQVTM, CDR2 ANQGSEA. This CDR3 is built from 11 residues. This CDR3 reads CSVIGGDDAFF.

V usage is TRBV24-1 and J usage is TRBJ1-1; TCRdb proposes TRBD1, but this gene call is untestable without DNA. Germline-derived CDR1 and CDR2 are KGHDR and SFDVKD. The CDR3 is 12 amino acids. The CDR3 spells CATSGGGVEAFF.

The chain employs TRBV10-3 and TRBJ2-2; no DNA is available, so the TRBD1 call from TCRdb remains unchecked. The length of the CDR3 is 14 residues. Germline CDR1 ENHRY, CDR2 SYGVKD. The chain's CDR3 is CAISGTVNTGELFF.

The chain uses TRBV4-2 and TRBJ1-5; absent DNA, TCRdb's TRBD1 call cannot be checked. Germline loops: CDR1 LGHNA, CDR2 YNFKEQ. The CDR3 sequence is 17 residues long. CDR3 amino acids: CASSLRSGTGVLQPQHF.

The CDR3 sequence is CATSGGYSTDTQYF. This chain connects TRBV24-1 to TRBJ2-3; TCRdb reports TRBD1, a call that lacks DNA to check it against. This CDR3 region has 14 residues. The germline gives CDR1 KGHDR, CDR2 SFDVKD.

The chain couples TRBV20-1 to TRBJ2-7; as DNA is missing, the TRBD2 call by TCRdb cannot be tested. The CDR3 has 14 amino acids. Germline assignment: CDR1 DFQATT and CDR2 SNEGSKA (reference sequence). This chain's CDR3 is CSARGGSGRSEQYF.

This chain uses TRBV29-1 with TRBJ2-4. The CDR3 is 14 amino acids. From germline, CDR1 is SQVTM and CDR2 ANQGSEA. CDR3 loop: CSVDELVAKNIQYF.

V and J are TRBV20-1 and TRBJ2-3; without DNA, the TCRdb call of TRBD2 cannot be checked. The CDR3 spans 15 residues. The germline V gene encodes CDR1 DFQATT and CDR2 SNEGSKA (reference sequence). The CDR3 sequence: CSARREGWSTDTQYF.

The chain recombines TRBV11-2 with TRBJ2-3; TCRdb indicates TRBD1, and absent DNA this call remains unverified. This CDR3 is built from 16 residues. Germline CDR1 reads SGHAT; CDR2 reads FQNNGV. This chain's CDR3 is CASSTLRGGGGDTQYF.

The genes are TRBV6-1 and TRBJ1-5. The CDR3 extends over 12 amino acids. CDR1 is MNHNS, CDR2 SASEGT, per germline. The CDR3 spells CASSDVNQPQHF.

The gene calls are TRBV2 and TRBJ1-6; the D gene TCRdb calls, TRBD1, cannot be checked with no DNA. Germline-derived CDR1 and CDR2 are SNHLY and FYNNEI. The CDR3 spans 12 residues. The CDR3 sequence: CASRQADSPLHF.

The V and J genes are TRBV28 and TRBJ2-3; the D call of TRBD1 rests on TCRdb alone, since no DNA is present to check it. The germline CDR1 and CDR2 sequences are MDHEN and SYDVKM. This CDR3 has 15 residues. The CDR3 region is CASSLGARVGDTQYF.

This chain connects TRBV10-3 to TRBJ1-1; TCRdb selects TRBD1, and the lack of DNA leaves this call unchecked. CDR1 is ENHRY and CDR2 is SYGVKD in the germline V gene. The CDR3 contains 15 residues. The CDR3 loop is CAIKQGFVGDTEAFF.

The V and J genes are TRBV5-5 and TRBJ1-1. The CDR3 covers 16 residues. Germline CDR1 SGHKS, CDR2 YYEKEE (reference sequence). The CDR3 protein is CASSPPRWASTAEAFF.

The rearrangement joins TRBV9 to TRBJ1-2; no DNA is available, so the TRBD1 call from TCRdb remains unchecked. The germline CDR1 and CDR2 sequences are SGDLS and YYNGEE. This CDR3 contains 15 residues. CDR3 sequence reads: CASSAMDRESYGYTF.

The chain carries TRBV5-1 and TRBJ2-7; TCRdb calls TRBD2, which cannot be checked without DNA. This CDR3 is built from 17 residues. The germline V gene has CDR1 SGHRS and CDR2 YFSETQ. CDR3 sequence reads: CASSLAASGGPSYEQYF. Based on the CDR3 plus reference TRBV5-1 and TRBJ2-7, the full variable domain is KAGVTQTPRYLIKTRGQQVTLSCSPISGHRSVSWYQQTPGQGLQFLFEYFSETQRNKGNFPGRFSGRQFSNSRSEMNVSTLELGDSALYLCASSLAASGGPSYEQYFGPGTRLTVT.

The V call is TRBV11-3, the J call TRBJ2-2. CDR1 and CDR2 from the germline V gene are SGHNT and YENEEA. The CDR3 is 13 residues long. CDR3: CASSHRSTGELFF.

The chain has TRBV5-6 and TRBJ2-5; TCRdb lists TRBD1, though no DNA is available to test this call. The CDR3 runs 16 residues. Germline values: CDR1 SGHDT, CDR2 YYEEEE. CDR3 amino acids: CASSLGFGQLQETQYF.